Detailed here is one T cell receptor (beta chain). Only in-frame clones appear in the TCRdb table, and some are missing; sequencing was by immunoSEQ multiplex PCR. The repertoire holds roughly 100,000 clones, with approximately 89% as singletons. The sample originates from a study of blood T cell repertoires in COVID-19. The ends were cut back, 5 bases at V and 7 bases at J, with 17 bases in the middle. This CDR3 has 15 residues. Germline CDR1 reads SGHVS; CDR2 reads FQNEAQ. This TCR came from a woman of 80 years or more in a cohort sampled during active COVID-19. This sequence joins TRBV7-8 and TRBJ2-2, with D possibly TRBD2 on 5 matching bases. The material sequenced was peripheral blood. Written as DNA, the CDR3 is TGTGCCAGCAGCCCGGACCCAGGTGGAGGCGGGGAGCTGTTTTTT. This encodes CASSPDPGGGGELFF.